This passage covers 16 T cell receptor beta chains from one sample sequenced in a study of cytomegalovirus exposure and HLA in healthy donors. The PCR used 60 Vbeta and 13 Jbeta primers. Profiled with immunoSEQ multiplex PCR; TCRdb holds only in-frame clones, not every one. The table lists 95,000 to 130,000 clones, 9% to 10% of them singletons. The source material was PBMCs. Receptors were obtained from a man aged 25-40 years in good health and CMV-seronegative.

This clone was counted a few times. The chain links TRBV27 to TRBJ2-7, with D uncertain. Germline V gene data show CDR1 as MNHEY and CDR2 as SMNVEV (reference sequence). The CDR3 is 13 residues long. V was cut by 4 bases and J by 4 bases, with 11 bases left in between. The CDR3: CASSYRIGYEQYF. In DNA, the CDR3 is TGTGCCAGCAGTTATAGGATCGGGTACGAGCAGTACTTC.

This clone was counted a few times. The chain is built from TRBV11-2 and TRBJ1-1; D remains ambiguous. CDR3 length equals 11 residues. V gave up 5 bases and J gave up 4 bases, with 5 bases separating them. Germline values: CDR1 SGHAT, CDR2 FQNNGV. CDR3: CASSIITEAFF. In DNA form, the CDR3 reads TGTGCCAGCAGCATCATCACTGAAGCTTTCTTT.

The chain recombines TRBV7-2 with TRBJ2-7; 12 nucleotides align to TRBD1. CDR1 is SGHTA and CDR2 is FQGNSA in the germline V gene. The CDR3 runs 14 residues. V dropped 8 bases and J dropped 6; count of bases not matched to a gene: 8. The CDR3 DNA follows: TGTGCCAGCGCGAAGGGGACAGGGGGCGCCGAGCAGTACTTC. Amino acid sequence: CASAKGTGGAEQYF.

The gene calls are TRBV11-3 and TRBJ1-1; the match to TRBD1 covers 7 bases. This CDR3 spans 15 amino acids. Germline V CDR1 and CDR2: SGHNT, YENEEA. With 2 bases clipped from V and 5 bases from J, the junction kept 8 bases outside the gene matches. CDR3 DNA sequence: TGTGCCAGCAGCTTAAACCCCAGGGGGGAGACTGAAGCTTTCTTT. Amino acid sequence: CASSLNPRGETEAFF. The full variable domain, completed using reference TRBV11-3 and TRBJ1-1, is EAGVVQSPRYKIIEKKQPVAFWCNPISGHNTLYWYLQNLGQGPELLIRYENEEAVDDSQLPKDRFSAERLKGVDSTLKIQPAELGDSAVYLCASSLNPRGETEAFFGQGTRLTVV.

The sample holds a few counts of this clone. CDR3 coding DNA: TGTGCCATCAGTGAGTCTGGGCTACCTATCGGATCTGGGGCCAACGTCCTGACTTTC. Its translation: CAISESGLPIGSGANVLTF. This chain connects TRBV10-3 to TRBJ2-6, with D unresolved. The germline V gene encodes CDR1 ENHRY and CDR2 SYGVKD. V shed 0 bases and J shed 1 base, with 16 bases lying between them. The CDR3 totals 19 residues.

V and J are TRBV4-1 and TRBJ1-5; 7 bases map to TRBD1. Germline trimming cut 2 bases from V and 4 bases from J; bases unmatched to any gene: 11. The CDR3 sequence is 17 residues long. Germline-derived CDR1 and CDR2 are MGHRA and YSYEKL. CDR3 protein: CASSQHDRTGINQPQHF. The CDR3 DNA reads TGCGCCAGCAGCCAACACGACAGGACAGGAATAAATCAGCCCCAGCATTTT.

The chain couples TRBV5-6 to TRBJ1-2; D gene ambiguous. Germline assignment: CDR1 SGHDT and CDR2 YYEEEE. The length of the CDR3 is 14 residues. The V gene lost 0 bases and the J gene lost 4 bases, with 10 bases spanning the gap. The CDR3 DNA is TGTGCCAGCAGCTTGGGGAGGGATCCCTATGGCTACACCTTC. Amino acid sequence: CASSLGRDPYGYTF.

This chain links TRBV4-1 with TRBJ2-7; a weak D match, TRBD1 (5 bases). This CDR3 spans 16 amino acids. Germline values: CDR1 MGHRA, CDR2 YSYEKL. V lost 4 bases, J lost 3 bases, and 19 bases lay in between. The CDR3 bases are TGCGCCAGCAGCCTCGGTACCTCAGGGCCGTTCTACGAGCAGTACTTC. Amino acids: CASSLGTSGPFYEQYF.

A few counts support this clone. The chain joins TRBV19 to TRBJ2-1; 9 bases are shared with TRBD1. Unmatched junction bases numbered 11, after V lost 6 bases and J lost 8 bases. Germline V gene sequence: CDR1 LNHDA, CDR2 SQIVND (reference sequence). The CDR3 is 15 residues long. This chain's CDR3 is CASSQGQGSKDEQFF. CDR3 in DNA: TGTGCCAGTAGCCAGGGACAGGGCTCAAAAGATGAGCAGTTCTTC.

This clone showed up just a few times. V gene TRBV28 combines with J gene TRBJ2-1; possibly TRBD2 for D (6 bases). V was cut by 2 bases and J by 10 bases, with 18 bases left in between. CDR1 is MDHEN and CDR2 is SYDVKM in the germline V gene. The CDR3 is 15 amino acids. DNA of the CDR3: TGTGCCAGCAGTTTAAGTCTTAGCGGCGGGTGGGAGCAGTTCTTC. Protein sequence: CASSLSLSGGWEQFF.

This clone was found a few times. The rearrangement uses TRBV6-5 and TRBJ2-5, with a tentative D call TRBD1 (6 bases). Trimming removed 2 bases at V and 0 bases at J, with 13 bases between. This CDR3 is built from 16 residues. Germline V gene lookup returns CDR1 MNHEY and CDR2 SVGAGI. This CDR3 is CASSYRTEKYQETQYF. In DNA, the CDR3 is TGTGCCAGCAGTTACCGGACAGAAAAATACCAAGAGACCCAGTACTTC.

This clone was detected only a few times. V usage is TRBV11-2 and J usage is TRBJ2-1; 8 bases fit TRBD2. CDR1 is SGHAT and CDR2 is FQNNGV in the germline V gene. The V gene end was trimmed by 5 bases and the J gene end by 7 bases; junction bases not matched to a gene: 7. This CDR3 contains 14 residues. This chain's CDR3 is CASSPPGTRNEQFF. The CDR3, as DNA: TGTGCCAGCAGCCCCCCCGGGACTAGAAATGAGCAGTTCTTC.

The rearrangement joins TRBV6-4 to TRBJ2-3; 8 bases match TRBD1. The CDR3 totals 14 residues. Germline assignment: CDR1 MRHNA and CDR2 SNTAGT. After removal of 6 bases from V and 4 bases from J, the junction contained 6 bases not matched to a gene. The CDR3 sequence: CASRADRGSDTQYF. In DNA form, the CDR3 reads TGTGCCAGCAGAGCCGACAGGGGTTCAGATACGCAGTATTTT.

There are a few counts of this clone. V usage is TRBV6-4 and J usage is TRBJ2-4, with D possibly TRBD2 on 5 matching bases. Trimming left V 1 base short and J 6 bases short, with 10 bases between. CDR1 is MRHNA and CDR2 is SNTAGT in the germline V gene. This CDR3 comprises 14 residues. DNA of the CDR3: TGTGCCAGCAGTGACTGGGCAGGAGGAAACATTCAGTACTTC. It yields the protein CASSDWAGGNIQYF.

The genes are TRBV29-1 and TRBJ2-1; TRBD2 aligns across 9 bases. The CDR3 has 13 residues. The V gene end was trimmed by 4 bases and the J gene end by 4 bases; junction bases not matched to a gene: 2. The germline gives CDR1 SQVTM, CDR2 ANQGSEA. CDR3 sequence reads: CSVGRGGYNEQFF. For the CDR3, the DNA is TGCAGCGTTGGGCGGGGGGGGTACAATGAGCAGTTCTTC.

The chain has TRBV6-5 and TRBJ1-5; D is undetermined. Germline assignment: CDR1 MNHEY and CDR2 SVGAGI. The CDR3 is 13 amino acids. Trimming pared 9 bases from V and 5 bases from J, leaving 14 bases between. CDR3 sequence: CASPREKHQPQHF. CDR3 bases: TGTGCCAGTCCTCGGGAGAAACATCAGCCCCAGCATTTT.